This T cell receptor (beta chain) emerged from a study of T-cell memory formation after mild COVID-19. Study-wide context: The TCR clusters were mostly specific to one donor.

To note about this clonotype: The antigen is not known.

This CDR3 has 10 amino acids. The germline V gene encodes CDR1 SQVTM and CDR2 ANQGSEA. Between the trimmed V and J ends, which lost 6 bases and 9 bases, there was a span of 12 bases. The study's findings and limits: Clones shrinking between day 15 and 85 showed a balanced CD4/CD8 split, and those that grew later tilted toward CD4+.

Constant-segment primers served in 5'RACE that generated TCR alpha and TCR beta cDNA libraries bearing sample barcodes and UMIs. TCRdb re-called the 5' RACE reads through MiXCR, storing one row per CDR3 protein. The data contain around 420,000 distinct CDR3 sequences, 20% to 25% of them singletons. The sequence derives from an adult woman who had mild COVID-19 (a few samples of this study predate the infection). Cell type and time point are not known. Sequences were obtained from PBMCs or a T cell subset sorted from them (not recorded which). The rearrangement links TRBV29-1 to TRBJ2-7; D not resolved. Here the CDR3 reads CSVVSDAQYF. Written as DNA, the CDR3 is TGCAGCGTGGTTTCGGACGCGCAGTACTTC.